Listed here are 5 T cell receptor beta chains from one sample, sequenced in a study of identifying expanded T cells in peripheral blood. The assay was immunoSEQ multiplex PCR, and TCRdb's table has in-frame clones only and misses some. This sample has about 82,000 clones, with 70% to 90% found just once. Source material: blood. These receptors all come from a person aged 18-70 years in good health.

The rearrangement links TRBV25-1 to TRBJ2-1; 8 bases align to TRBD1. The trim removed 4 bases at V and 9 bases at J, leaving 11 bases unmatched. This CDR3 contains 15 residues. The V gene's germline CDR1 is MGHDK and CDR2 SYGVNS. CDR3 nucleotide sequence: TGTGCCAGCAGTGCCTTATTGACAGGGGCGGCTGAGCAGTTCTTC. Translating gives CASSALLTGAAEQFF.

This chain joins TRBV5-1 and TRBJ2-6, with 10 bases lining up with TRBD1. This CDR3 has 16 amino acids. CDR1 and CDR2 (germline): SGHRS, YFSETQ. Unmatched junction bases numbered 3, after V lost 4 bases and J lost 2 bases. The CDR3 DNA follows: TGCGCCAGCAGCGGGGGGACAGGGGCTGGGGCCAACGTCCTGACTTTC. Amino acid sequence: CASSGGTGAGANVLTF.

This chain uses TRBV15 with TRBJ2-3; the match to TRBD2 covers 12 bases. Germline-derived CDR1 and CDR2 are LNHNV and YYDKDF (reference sequence). V dropped 0 bases and J dropped 4; count of bases not matched to a gene: 5. CDR3 length: 17 residues. In DNA form, the CDR3 reads TGTGCCACCAGCAGAGAACGACTAGCGGGAGTGGCAGATACGCAGTATTTT. Residues: CATSRERLAGVADTQYF.

The genes are TRBV12-5 and TRBJ2-1; 7 bases are shared with TRBD1. V was pared by 6 bases and J by 8 bases, with 10 bases of the junction left unmatched. CDR3 length: 14 amino acids. Per germline, CDR1 LGHNT and CDR2 FRNRAP. CDR3 nucleotide sequence: TGTGCTAGTGGCCCTCCGCGACAGGGCTATGAGCAGTTCTTC. Amino acid sequence: CASGPPRQGYEQFF. Supplemented by reference TRBV12-5 and TRBJ2-1, the full variable domain reads DARVTQTPRHKVTEMGQEVTMRCQPILGHNTVFWYRQTMMQGLELLAYFRNRAPLDDSGMPKDRFSAEMPDATLATLKIQPSEPRDSAVYFCASGPPRQGYEQFFGPGTRLTVL.

This sequence joins TRBV9 and TRBJ1-4; maybe TRBD1 (6 bases). CDR3 length equals 14 residues. Trimming left V 2 bases short and J 7 bases short, with 12 bases between. The germline V gene encodes CDR1 SGDLS and CDR2 YYNGEE. The CDR3 is CASSVGGRGEKLFF. The CDR3 DNA reads TGTGCCAGCAGCGTCGGGGGGCGCGGTGAAAAACTGTTTTTT.